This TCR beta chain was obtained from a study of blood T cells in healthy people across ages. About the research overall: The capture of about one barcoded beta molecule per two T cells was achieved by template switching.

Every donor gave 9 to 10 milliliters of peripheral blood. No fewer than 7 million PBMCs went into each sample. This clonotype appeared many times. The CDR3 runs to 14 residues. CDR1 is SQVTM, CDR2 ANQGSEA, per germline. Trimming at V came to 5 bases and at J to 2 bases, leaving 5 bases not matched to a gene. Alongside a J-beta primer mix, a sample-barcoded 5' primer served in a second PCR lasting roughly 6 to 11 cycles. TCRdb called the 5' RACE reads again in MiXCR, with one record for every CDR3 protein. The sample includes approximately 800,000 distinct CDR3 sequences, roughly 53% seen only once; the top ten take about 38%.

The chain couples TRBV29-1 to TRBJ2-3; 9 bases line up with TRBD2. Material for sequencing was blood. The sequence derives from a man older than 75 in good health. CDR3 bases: TGCAGCGTTCCACTAGCGGGTCCCACAGATACGCAGTATTTT. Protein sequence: CSVPLAGPTDTQYF.